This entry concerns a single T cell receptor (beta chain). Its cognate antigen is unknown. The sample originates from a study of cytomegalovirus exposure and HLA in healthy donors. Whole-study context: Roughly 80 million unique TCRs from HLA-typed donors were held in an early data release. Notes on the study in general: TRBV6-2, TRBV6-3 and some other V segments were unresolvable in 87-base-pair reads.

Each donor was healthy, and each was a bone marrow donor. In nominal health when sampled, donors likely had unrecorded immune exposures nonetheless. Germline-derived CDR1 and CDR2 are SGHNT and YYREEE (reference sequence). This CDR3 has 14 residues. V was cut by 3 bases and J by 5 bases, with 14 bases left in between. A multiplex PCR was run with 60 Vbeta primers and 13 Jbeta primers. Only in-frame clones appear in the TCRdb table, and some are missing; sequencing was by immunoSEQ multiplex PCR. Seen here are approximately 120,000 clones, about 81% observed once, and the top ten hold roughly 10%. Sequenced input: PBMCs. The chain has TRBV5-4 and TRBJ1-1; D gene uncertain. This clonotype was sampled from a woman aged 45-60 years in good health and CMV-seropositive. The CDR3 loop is CASSSGGSHTEAFF. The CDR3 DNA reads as TGTGCCAGCAGCTCCGGCGGCAGTCATACTGAAGCTTTCTTT.